This T cell receptor (beta chain) comes out of a study of blood T cell repertoires in COVID-19. Study details: From the United States, Italy and Spain came samples of acute and convalescent COVID-19.

The table came from immunoSEQ multiplex PCR; TCRdb's copy has only in-frame clones and leaves some out. The top ten hold roughly 1.9% of the sample, which has fewer than 200,000 clones, 80% to 90% seen once. This clone was seen just once. The sample was peripheral blood. This clonotype was sampled from a woman at least 80 years old with acute or convalescent COVID-19.

CDR3 bases: TGTGCTAGTGGACGGGACAGGGTCCAACAGCCCCAGCATTTT. It yields the protein CASGRDRVQQPQHF. The chain recombines TRBV12-5 with TRBJ1-5; the match to TRBD1 covers 9 bases. Trimming at V came to 6 bases and at J to 7 bases, leaving 7 bases not matched to a gene. The germline V gene encodes CDR1 LGHNT and CDR2 FRNRAP. This CDR3 has 14 amino acids.